This is a list of T cell receptor beta chains from one sample in a study of blood T cells in healthy people across ages. TCRdb re-called the 5' RACE reads through MiXCR, storing one row per CDR3 protein. The sample includes roughly 1,500,000 distinct CDR3 sequences, 40% to 50% of them seen just once. Sample: blood. Receptors originate from a woman between 18 and 29 years old in good health. Each CDR3 is given with its conserved first and last residue. Fields, in order: CDR3 protein, CDR3 DNA, V gene, clone size, J gene, D gene. The D gene is left open where the match is weak. For some rows the clone size is stated as once, few or many, or as a class when expanded; others skip it.

CASSLGTVGTGELFF	TGTGCCAGCAGCTTAGGGACAGTGGGCACCGGGGAGCTGTTTTTT	TRBV11-2	-	TRBJ2-2	-
CASSGPTNRVLDTF	TGTGCCAGCAGTGGACCCACTAACAGGGTCTTAGACACCTTC	TRBV6-1	-	TRBJ1-2	-
CASSQGEFGANVLTF	TGTGCCAGCAGCCAAGGGGAATTTGGGGCCAACGTCCTGACTTTC	TRBV3-1	few	TRBJ2-6	-
CSARKQGSYNEQYF	TGCAGTGCTAGAAAACAGGGCTCCTACAATGAGCAGTACTTC	TRBV20-1	-	TRBJ2-7	-
CSARTWGGTGDQETQYF	TGCAGTGCTCGAACCTGGGGCGGGACAGGGGACCAAGAGACCCAGTACTTC	TRBV20-1	-	TRBJ2-5	TRBD1
CASSLDGEGDYEQYF	TGCGCCAGCAGCTTGGACGGGGAAGGGGACTACGAGCAGTACTTC	TRBV5-1	-	TRBJ2-7	-
CSASVNNEQFF	TGCAGTGCTAGCGTCAACAATGAGCAGTTCTTC	TRBV20-1	-	TRBJ2-1	-
CASSEYLIAGNTDTQYF	TGTGCCAGCAGTGAATACCTGATAGCGGGAAATACAGATACGCAGTATTTT	TRBV25-1	-	TRBJ2-3	TRBD2
CSARDSAKQFF	TGCAGTGCTAGAGATTCGGCCAAGCAGTTCTTC	TRBV20-1	-	TRBJ2-1	-
CASIAAPFYEQYF	TGTGCCAGTATAGCGGCACCCTTTTACGAGCAGTACTTC	TRBV6-1	few	TRBJ2-7	-
CSATPGTELLETQYF	TGCAGTGCTACACCCGGGACTGAGTTACTGGAGACCCAGTACTTC	TRBV20-1	few	TRBJ2-5	-
CASGASYSPSTDTQYF	TGTGCCAGCGGGGCTTCTTATTCCCCTAGCACAGATACGCAGTATTTT	TRBV28	-	TRBJ2-3	-
CSARDLWAEQYF	TGCAGTGCTAGAGATCTCTGGGCCGAGCAGTACTTC	TRBV20-1	few	TRBJ2-7	-
CASSFGTSTPQHF	TGTGCCAGCAGCTTTGGGACCTCCACTCCCCAGCATTTT	TRBV7-2	-	TRBJ1-5	-
CASSLATGGNNGYTF	TGTGCCAGCAGCTTAGCAACAGGGGGGAATAATGGCTACACCTTC	TRBV7-9	-	TRBJ1-2	TRBD1
CASSSTTGEDQPQHF	TGTGCCAGCAGCTCGACGACAGGGGAAGATCAGCCCCAGCATTTT	TRBV9	-	TRBJ1-5	TRBD1
CASSWLAGENNEQFF	TGCGCCAGCAGCTGGCTAGCGGGGGAGAACAATGAGCAGTTCTTC	TRBV5-1	-	TRBJ2-1	TRBD2
CAWSSGGSTNEKLFF	TGTGCCTGGAGTAGTGGGGGGTCAACTAATGAAAAACTGTTTTTT	TRBV30	-	TRBJ1-4	-
CASSTKNIQYF	TGTGCCAGCAGCACCAAAAACATTCAGTACTTC	TRBV27	few	TRBJ2-4	-
CANSQDRAGGCNEQFF	TGCGCCAACAGCCAAGACCGAGCGGGAGGCTGCAATGAGCAGTTCTTC	TRBV4-1	-	TRBJ2-1	TRBD2
CASSYSRGDYEQYF	TGTGCCAGCAGTTACTCGAGGGGGGACTACGAGCAGTACTTC	TRBV6-5	-	TRBJ2-7	-
CASRIAGAIEQYF	TGTGCCAGCAGGATAGCGGGAGCAATTGAGCAGTACTTC	TRBV12-3/TRBV12-4	-	TRBJ2-5	TRBD2
CASRVLSTYEQYF	TGTGCCAGCAGAGTGTTGAGCACCTACGAGCAGTACTTC	TRBV2	few	TRBJ2-7	-
CASSFRVGAKNIQYF	TGCGCCAGCAGCTTCCGCGTCGGAGCCAAAAACATTCAGTACTTC	TRBV5-1	-	TRBJ2-4	-